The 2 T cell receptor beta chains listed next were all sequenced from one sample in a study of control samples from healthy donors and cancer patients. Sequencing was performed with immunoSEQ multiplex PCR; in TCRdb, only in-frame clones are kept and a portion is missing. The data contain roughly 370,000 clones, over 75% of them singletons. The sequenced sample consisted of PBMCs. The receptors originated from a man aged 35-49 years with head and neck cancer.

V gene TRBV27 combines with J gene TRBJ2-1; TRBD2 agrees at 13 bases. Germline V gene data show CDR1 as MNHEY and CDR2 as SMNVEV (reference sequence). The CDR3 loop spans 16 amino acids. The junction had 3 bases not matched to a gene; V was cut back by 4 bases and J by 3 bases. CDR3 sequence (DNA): TGTGCCAGCAGTTCCGGGACTAGCGGGATCTACAATGAGCAGTTCTTC. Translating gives CASSSGTSGIYNEQFF.

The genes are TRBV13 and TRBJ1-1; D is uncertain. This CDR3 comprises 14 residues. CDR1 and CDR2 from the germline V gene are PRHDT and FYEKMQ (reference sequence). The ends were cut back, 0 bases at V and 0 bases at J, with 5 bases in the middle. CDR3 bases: TGTGCCAGCAGCTTAGGGGGGATGAACACTGAAGCTTTCTTT. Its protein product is CASSLGGMNTEAFF.